The T cell receptor beta chain described here comes from a study of long-term antiretroviral therapy in people with HIV. Every participant gave one or more pre-ART and two or more post-ART PBMC samples. Study-level points and caveats: The ART regimens used between the mid-2000s and the late 2010s may be less effective than current ones. Repertoires with HIV possessed tighter CDR3 length spans than those of controls.

CDR1 SGHKS and CDR2 YYEKEE come from the germline V gene (reference sequence). V shed 1 base and J 3 bases; nucleotides not matched to a gene: 6. CDR3 length: 15 amino acids. In its sample, this clone was seen once. Its antigen is not identified. Survey level was the resolution at which the v3.0 immunoSEQ assay ran. It was 40,000-50,000 T-cell genomes per sample that sequencing targeted. Assay used: immunoSEQ multiplex PCR; TCRdb lists only in-frame clones, some missing. The data show 20,000 or so clones, over 65% seen once. Here the sequenced sample was unsorted PBMCs, taken almost 6 years after starting antiretroviral therapy. This clonotype was obtained from a man under 40 with HIV. The J gene is TRBJ2-7, the V gene TRBV5-5; 8 positions match TRBD1. The CDR3 DNA reads TGTGCCAGCAGCTTGACCACAGGGGGTGGCTACGAGCAGTACTTC. Translating it yields CASSLTTGGGYEQYF.